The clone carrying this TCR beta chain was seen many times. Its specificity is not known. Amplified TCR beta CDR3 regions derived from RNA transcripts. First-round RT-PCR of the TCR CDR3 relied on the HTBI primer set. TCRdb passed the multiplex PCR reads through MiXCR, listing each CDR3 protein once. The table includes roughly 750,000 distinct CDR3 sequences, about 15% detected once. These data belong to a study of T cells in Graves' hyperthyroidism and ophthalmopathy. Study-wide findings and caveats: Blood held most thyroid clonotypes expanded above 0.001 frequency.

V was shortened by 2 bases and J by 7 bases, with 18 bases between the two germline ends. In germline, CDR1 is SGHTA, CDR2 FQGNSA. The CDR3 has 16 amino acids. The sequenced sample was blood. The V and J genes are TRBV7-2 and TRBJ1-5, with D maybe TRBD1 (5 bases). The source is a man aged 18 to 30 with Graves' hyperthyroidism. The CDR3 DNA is TGTGCCAGCAGCTTATGGGGCGCTGGGGGTAACCAGCCCCAGCATTTT. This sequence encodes CASSLWGAGGNQPQHF.